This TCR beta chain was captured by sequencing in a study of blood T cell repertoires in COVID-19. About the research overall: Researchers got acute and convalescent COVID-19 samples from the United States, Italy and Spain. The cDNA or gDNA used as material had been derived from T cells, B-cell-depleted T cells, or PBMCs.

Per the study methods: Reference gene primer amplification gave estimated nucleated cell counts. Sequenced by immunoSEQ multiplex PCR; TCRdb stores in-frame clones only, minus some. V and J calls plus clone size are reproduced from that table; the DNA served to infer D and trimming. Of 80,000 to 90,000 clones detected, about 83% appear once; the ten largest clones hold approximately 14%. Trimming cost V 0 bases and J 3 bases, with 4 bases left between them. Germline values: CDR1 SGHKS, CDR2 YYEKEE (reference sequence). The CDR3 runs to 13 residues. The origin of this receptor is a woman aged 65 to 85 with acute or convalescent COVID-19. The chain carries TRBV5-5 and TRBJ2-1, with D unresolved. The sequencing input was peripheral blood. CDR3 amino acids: CASSLVLYNEQFF. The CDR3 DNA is TGTGCCAGCAGCTTGGTTCTCTACAATGAGCAGTTCTTC.